Following are 32 T cell receptor beta chains from one sample sequenced in a study of blood T cell repertoires in COVID-19 (TCRdb year 2020). Library construction relied on the immunoSEQ multiplex PCR assay. TCRdb took this table from immuneACCESS and kept in-frame rearrangements with V and J called. Such tables lack part of the clones; where checked against another copy, unresolved V genes explain under half of the gap, and the rest is unexplained. The sample table shows 180,000 or so clones, and roughly 80% are seen once. The ten biggest clones cover less than 8.5% of the sample. The sequencing sample was made of PBMCs or T cells enriched from blood (not recorded which). The receptor set was obtained from a man aged 40-49 years who had recovered from COVID-19.

This clone has more than one count but fewer than ten. The rearrangement links TRBV19 to TRBJ1-2, with D possibly matching TRBD1 (6 bases). The CDR3 has 16 residues. Germline CDR1 and CDR2: LNHDA and SQIVND (reference sequence). V dropped 5 bases and J dropped 0 bases, with 16 bases sitting between them. CDR3 region: CASSPIDRTSNYGYTF. In nucleotides, the CDR3 is TGTGCCAGTAGTCCCATCGACAGGACCTCTAACTATGGCTACACCTTC.

In nucleotides, the CDR3 is TGTGCCAGCAGTGAAGCTTCGACTCTCAATCAGCCCCAGCATTTT. Amino acid sequence: CASSEASTLNQPQHF. The V call is TRBV6-1, the J call TRBJ1-5; D is ambiguous. The CDR3 extends over 15 amino acids. Germline V gene sequence: CDR1 MNHNS, CDR2 SASEGT. The V and J ends lost 0 bases and 3 bases respectively, with 9 bases between them.

The rearrangement links TRBV1 to TRBJ1-5. TRBV1 is a pseudogene. The CDR3 is 20 amino acids. The CDR3 here is CTSSHGTGGSNRLSNQPQHF. CDR3 sequence (DNA): TGCACCAGCAGCCACGGGACGGGGGGTTCGAATCGTTTGAGCAATCAGCCCCAGCATTTT.

This clone appeared a few times. Its ends do not fully match the called genes, so a read error is possible. The gene calls are TRBV20-1 and TRBJ1-1, with a weak D call TRBD1 (5 bases). CDR1 is DFQATT and CDR2 is SNEGSKA in the germline V gene (reference sequence). The length of the CDR3 is 14 residues. The CDR3 reads CSASTGTLKTEAFF. In nucleotides, the CDR3 is TGCAGTGCTAGTACCGGGACTCTGAAAACTGAAGCTTTCTTT.

Here the CDR3 reads CASSKPGLVGETQYF. The CDR3 region has the DNA TGTGCCAGCAGCAAACCGGGACTAGTGGGGGAGACCCAGTACTTC. This sequence joins TRBV6-2 or TRBV6-3 and TRBJ2-5; 8 bases line up with TRBD2. Germline trimming cut 6 bases from V and 5 bases from J; bases unmatched to any gene: 11. The germline CDR1 and CDR2 sequences are MNHEY and SVGEGT. The CDR3 runs 15 residues.

This rearrangement joins TRBV5-6 to TRBJ2-1, with 13 bases that match TRBD2. CDR1 is SGHDT, CDR2 YYEEEE, per germline. V gave up 4 bases and J gave up 2 bases; unmatched junction bases: 9. CDR3 size: 18 residues. CDR3 in amino acids: CASSPELAGGRAYNEQFF. The DNA for the CDR3 is TGTGCCAGCAGCCCTGAACTAGCGGGGGGGCGGGCCTACAATGAGCAGTTCTTC. The variable domain in full, with the rest retrieved from reference TRBV5-6 and TRBJ2-1, is DAGVTQSPTHLIKTRGQQVTLRCSPKSGHDTVSWYQQALGQGPQFIFQYYEEEERQRGNFPDRFSGHQFPNYSSELNVNALLLGDSALYLCASSPELAGGRAYNEQFFGPGTRLTVL.

The genes are TRBV7-2 and TRBJ1-2; the D gene is possibly TRBD1 (5 bases). Trimming cost V 5 bases and J 1 base, with 11 bases left between them. The CDR3 spans 14 residues. Germline-derived CDR1 and CDR2 are SGHTA and FQGNSA. The CDR3 sequence: CASSTKGNNYGYTF. CDR3 DNA: TGTGCCAGCAGCACCAAGGGGAATAACTATGGCTACACCTTC.

The chain uses TRBV7-2 and TRBJ2-7, with TRBD1 matching over 7 bases. V dropped 1 base and J dropped 2; count of bases not matched to a gene: 5. Germline V lookup: CDR1 SGHTA, CDR2 FQGNSA. The CDR3 loop spans 15 amino acids. The CDR3 DNA reads as TGTGCCAGCAGCTTAGATTCAGGGACAGCCTACGAGCAGTACTTC. It yields the protein CASSLDSGTAYEQYF.

The gene calls are TRBV28 and TRBJ2-7; TRBD1 matches 9 bases. The junction had 6 bases not matched to a gene; V was cut back by 4 bases and J by 2 bases. The germline CDR1 and CDR2 sequences are MDHEN and SYDVKM. The CDR3 extends over 15 amino acids. This CDR3 is CASSSPGQGTYEQYF. The DNA for the CDR3 is TGTGCCAGCAGTTCGCCGGGACAGGGAACCTACGAGCAGTACTTC.

The chain has TRBV28 and TRBJ2-3, with D maybe TRBD1 (6 bases). CDR1 is MDHEN and CDR2 is SYDVKM in the germline V gene. The V end lost 6 bases, the J end lost 4 bases, and 14 bases lay between the germline ends. CDR3 length equals 14 residues. CDR3 coding DNA: TGTGCCAGCAGACTAACAGGGAATCCAGATACGCAGTATTTT. This translates into CASRLTGNPDTQYF. The variable domain in full, with the rest retrieved from reference TRBV28 and TRBJ2-3, is DVKVTQSSRYLVKRTGEKVFLECVQDMDHENMFWYRQDPGLGLRLIYFSYDVKMKEKGDIPEGYSVSREKKERFSLILESASTNQTSMYLCASRLTGNPDTQYFGPGTRLTVL.

A single count supports this clone. The DNA for the CDR3 is TGCGCCAGCAGGGAGGGACAGGGAGGTTCACCCCTCCACTTT. Translating gives CASREGQGGSPLHF. The chain has TRBV4-1 and TRBJ1-6, with TRBD1 matching over 9 bases. The V gene's germline CDR1 is MGHRA and CDR2 YSYEKL. The CDR3 has 14 amino acids. With V trimmed by 6 bases and J by 9 bases, 6 bases remained unmatched.

This clone was recorded at least ten times. This chain connects TRBV10-1 to TRBJ2-2; 9 bases fit TRBD1. The CDR3 has 13 amino acids. The junction had 3 bases not matched to a gene; V was cut back by 8 bases and J by 5 bases. CDR1 and CDR2 (germline): WNHNN, SYGVQD (reference sequence). CDR3 in amino acids: CASGTGRTGELFF. Here the CDR3 DNA reads TGCGCCAGCGGGACAGGGAGGACCGGGGAGCTGTTTTTT.

This rearrangement joins TRBV18 to TRBJ2-5, with D maybe TRBD1 (5 bases). The CDR3 loop spans 15 amino acids. Trimming shortened V by 6 bases and J by 5 bases, and 19 bases separated the two germline ends. The germline gives CDR1 KGHSH, CDR2 LQKENI. As DNA, the CDR3 is TGTGCCAGCTCGCCAGTGAAGGGTTCAGGGGAGACCCAGTACTTC. Protein sequence: CASSPVKGSGETQYF.

The V gene is TRBV5-1, the J gene TRBJ1-2; perhaps TRBD1 as D (6 bases). Germline CDR1 reads SGHRS; CDR2 reads YFSETQ. V was cut by 0 bases and J by 5 bases, with 11 bases left in between. The CDR3 has 14 amino acids. CDR3 in amino acids: CASSLGSGVYGYTF. The CDR3 DNA reads TGCGCCAGCAGCTTGGGATCAGGGGTATATGGCTACACCTTC. Supplemented by reference TRBV5-1 and TRBJ1-2, the full variable domain reads KAGVTQTPRYLIKTRGQQVTLSCSPISGHRSVSWYQQTPGQGLQFLFEYFSETQRNKGNFPGRFSGRQFSNSRSEMNVSTLELGDSALYLCASSLGSGVYGYTFGSGTRLTVV.

CDR3 DNA sequence: TGTGCCAGCAGTGCCCGATGGGAGGGGGTACTTGACGTCGGCACTGAAGCTTTCTTT. Its protein product is CASSARWEGVLDVGTEAFF. This sequence joins TRBV6-2 or TRBV6-3 and TRBJ1-1; TRBD1 is a possible D gene (6 bases). The CDR3 totals 19 residues. Germline V lookup: CDR1 MNHEY, CDR2 SVGEGT. The V and J ends lost 5 bases and 4 bases respectively, with 29 bases between them.

This clone was seen more than once but under ten times. This chain joins TRBV3-1 (or the pseudogene TRBV3-2) and TRBJ1-1; D unresolved. This CDR3 spans 13 amino acids. Per germline, CDR1 LGHDT and CDR2 YNNKEL (reference sequence). The V and J ends lost 5 bases and 6 bases respectively, with 13 bases between them. CDR3 sequence: CASSRAHIPEAFF. The CDR3 DNA follows: TGTGCCAGCAGCAGAGCGCACATCCCTGAAGCTTTCTTT.

The chain has TRBV11-2 and TRBJ2-7, with D possibly being TRBD2 (7 bases). CDR3 length: 14 residues. Per germline, CDR1 SGHAT and CDR2 FQNNGV. Between the trimmed V and J ends, which lost 5 bases and 6 bases, there was a span of 17 bases. The CDR3 region is CASSLSGGRGEQYF. CDR3 nucleotides: TGTGCCAGCAGCCTGTCGGGGGGCAGGGGCGAGCAGTACTTC.

This chain connects TRBV6-5 to TRBJ1-2; TRBD1 aligns across 7 bases. With 0 bases clipped from V and 5 bases from J, the junction kept 6 bases outside the gene matches. Germline-derived CDR1 and CDR2 are MNHEY and SVGAGI. This CDR3 comprises 15 residues. The CDR3 loop reads CASSYSSGGKYGYTF. The CDR3 region has the DNA TGTGCCAGCAGTTACTCGTCAGGGGGGAAGTATGGCTACACCTTC.

As regards this clone: A read error is likely here: a far larger clone is one base away. V usage is TRBV11-3 and J usage is TRBJ1-1; 7 bases align to TRBD1. Losses at the gene ends were 1 base for V and 1 base for J; bases not matched to a gene: 0. Germline-derived CDR1 and CDR2 are SGHNT and YENEEA. The CDR3 is made up of 14 amino acids. CDR3 amino acids: CASSLAGGNTEAFF. The CDR3 DNA sequence: TGTGCCAGCAGCTTAGCAGGGGGGAACACTGAAGCTTTCTTT.

The V gene is TRBV19, the J gene TRBJ1-1, with D maybe TRBD1 (5 bases). V lost 1 base, J lost 3 bases, and 21 bases lay in between. This CDR3 has 18 amino acids. Germline V gene sequence: CDR1 LNHDA, CDR2 SQIVND (reference sequence). The CDR3 DNA follows: TGTGCCAGTAGTATAGGGGTTTTAACGGGGGGACGCGACACTGAAGCTTTCTTT. Protein sequence: CASSIGVLTGGRDTEAFF.

The chain carries TRBV5-6 and TRBJ2-5; tentative D call: TRBD1 (6 bases). There are 14 residues in the CDR3. Germline lookup yields CDR1 SGHDT and CDR2 YYEEEE. With 4 bases removed from V and 2 bases from J, the gap between germline ends came to 12 bases. The CDR3 sequence: CASSLDSYQETQYF. In DNA form, the CDR3 reads TGTGCCAGCAGCCTGGACAGTTATCAAGAGACCCAGTACTTC.

The chain carries TRBV3-1 (or the pseudogene TRBV3-2) and TRBJ1-6; the match to TRBD1 covers 11 bases. Germline V lookup: CDR1 LGHDT, CDR2 YNNKEL (reference sequence). This CDR3 comprises 15 residues. V was clipped by 5 bases and J by 9 bases; unmatched bases: 6. This chain's CDR3 is CASSYRDRGSSPLHF. CDR3 coding DNA: TGTGCCAGCAGCTACCGGGACAGGGGGAGTTCACCCCTCCACTTT.

The chain carries TRBV6-5 and TRBJ2-7, with TRBD1 matching over 7 bases. Germline V lookup: CDR1 MNHEY, CDR2 SVGAGI. Trimming removed 4 bases from V and 6 bases from J; junction bases left unmatched: 6. CDR3 length equals 13 residues. In DNA, the CDR3 is TGTGCCAGCAGTTTCCAGACAGGGACCGAGCAGTACTTC. Translation: CASSFQTGTEQYF.

J is TRBJ2-1 and V is TRBV30; TRBD1 might be the D (5 bases). In germline, CDR1 is GTSNPN, CDR2 SVGIG (reference sequence). The CDR3 loop spans 13 amino acids. Trimming took 1 base from V and 4 from J, leaving 8 bases between them. The DNA of the CDR3 is TGTGCCTGGAGTGACAAGGGGTACAATGAGCAGTTCTTC. Translation gives CAWSDKGYNEQFF.

This chain connects TRBV18 to TRBJ1-3; D is undetermined. The germline gives CDR1 KGHSH, CDR2 LQKENI. V dropped 0 bases and J dropped 2 bases, with 14 bases sitting between them. The length of the CDR3 is 17 residues. CDR3 loop: CASSPPGNRGPGNTIYF. As DNA, the CDR3 is TGTGCCAGCTCACCACCAGGCAACCGGGGTCCTGGAAACACCATATATTTT.

The chain couples TRBV27 to TRBJ2-1; perhaps TRBD1 as D (5 bases). Deletions cut 6 bases from V and 0 bases from J, with 12 bases between. CDR3 size: 15 residues. Looked up from germline, CDR1 is MNHEY and CDR2 is SMNVEV (reference sequence). DNA for the CDR3: TGTGCCAGCAGGCTCGACAGTAGCTCCTACAATGAGCAGTTCTTC. Its translation is CASRLDSSSYNEQFF.

Concerning this clone itself: Other nucleotide sequences in the sample specify the same CDR3. This chain joins TRBV11-2 and TRBJ1-1; D uncertain. V lost 1 base, J lost 1 base, and 4 bases lay in between. The CDR3 contains 13 residues. Germline CDR1 reads SGHAT; CDR2 reads FQNNGV. CDR3 region: CASSLGGNTEAFF. The CDR3 DNA follows: TGTGCCAGCAGCTTAGGAGGGAACACTGAAGCTTTCTTT.

The chain has TRBV9 and TRBJ1-2; 9 bases line up with TRBD1. The CDR3 runs 15 residues. Germline V gene sequence: CDR1 SGDLS, CDR2 YYNGEE. The V gene end was trimmed by 5 bases and the J gene end by 2 bases; junction bases not matched to a gene: 7. DNA of the CDR3: TGTGCCAGCAGTAAACCCGGGACAGGGAACTATGGCTACACCTTC. Encoded protein: CASSKPGTGNYGYTF.

The V call is TRBV3-1 (or the pseudogene TRBV3-2), the J call TRBJ2-7; no definite D call. The length of the CDR3 is 14 residues. Germline V gene lookup returns CDR1 LGHDT and CDR2 YNNKEL (reference sequence). V was cut by 3 bases and J by 7 bases, with 16 bases left in between. The CDR3 DNA sequence: TGTGCCAGCAGCCATAACAGACAAGTAGGAGAGCAGTACTTC. Protein sequence: CASSHNRQVGEQYF.

The rearrangement uses TRBV7-6 and TRBJ1-4; 8 nucleotides line up with TRBD1. J lost 8 bases, V lost 5 bases, and 10 bases had no gene match. There are 15 residues in the CDR3. Germline values: CDR1 SGHVS, CDR2 FNYEAQ. CDR3 protein: CASSRTTGVVEKLFF. In DNA form, the CDR3 reads TGTGCCAGCAGCCGAACGACAGGGGTGGTGGAAAAACTGTTTTTT.

The chain carries TRBV9 and TRBJ1-4; 10 positions agree with TRBD1. The CDR3 totals 15 residues. The junction had 4 bases not matched to a gene; V was cut back by 4 bases and J by 4 bases. Germline-derived CDR1 and CDR2 are SGDLS and YYNGEE. The CDR3 loop reads CASSSGQGNNEKLFF. Written as DNA, the CDR3 is TGTGCCAGCAGCTCGGGACAGGGGAATAATGAAAAACTGTTTTTT.

The gene calls are TRBV28 and TRBJ1-2; D gene ambiguous. V lost 6 bases, J lost 3 bases, and 11 bases lay in between. Per the germline V gene, CDR1 is MDHEN and CDR2 is SYDVKM. This CDR3 has 13 amino acids. The DNA for the CDR3 is TGTGCCAGCAGCCCCGCCATAGACTATGGCTACACCTTC. It codes for CASSPAIDYGYTF.